This record looks at one T cell receptor (beta chain) sequence and its context. The antigen remains unidentified. These data originate in a study of long-term antiretroviral therapy in people with HIV. The overall study: The study's earliest collections predate the 2015 immediate-ART recommendation by about a decade.

General study findings and limits: Comparison with controls showed narrower CDR3 length ranges in HIV repertoires.

Survey level was the resolution at which the v3.0 immunoSEQ assay ran. Here immunoSEQ multiplex PCR was the method, and the copy in TCRdb shows in-frame clones only, minus some. The sample carries more than 30,000 clones, about 76% recorded once. Trimming left V 0 bases short and J 2 bases short, with 14 bases between. Looked up from germline, CDR1 is LNHDA and CDR2 is SQIVND (reference sequence). This CDR3 contains 17 residues. The source is a man between 18 and 35 years old with HIV. The V call is TRBV19, the J call TRBJ1-5; D is undetermined. Sequenced material: unsorted PBMCs, taken 1.9 years after starting antiretroviral therapy. The CDR3 loop is CASSIDLSGWGNQPQHF. CDR3 nucleotide sequence: TGTGCCAGTAGTATAGATTTGTCGGGTTGGGGCAATCAGCCCCAGCATTTT.